This T cell receptor beta chain was recovered during a study of shared clonotypes between healthy human individuals. The study, taken as a whole, reports: Shared clonotypes across all four donors exceeded non-shared ones in generation probability. A generally larger estimated richness was seen in naive subsets than in memory subsets. Naive CD4 clonotypes overlapped across a handful of donors at about 5.3%.

Concerning this clone: Its target is not known.

Trimming shortened V by 2 bases and J by 6 bases, and 13 bases separated the two germline ends. From germline, CDR1 is SEHNR and CDR2 FQNEAQ (reference sequence). The CDR3 is 14 residues long. Sorted-subset replicate PCRs used 150 to 200 ng DNA, approximately 30,000 T cell genomes. TCRdb keeps only in-frame clones here, not all; method: immunoSEQ multiplex PCR. Among more than 900,000 clones listed, 75% to 85% were seen once. The sequence was collected from a man between 18 and 35 years old in good health. Some clones in this sample may be carry-over from other donors' samples. Sequencing was carried out using memory CD4+ T cells from PBMCs. The subset here: CD45RA-negative fraction. The V gene is TRBV7-9, the J gene TRBJ1-1, with TRBD1 as a possible D gene (5 bases). CDR3: CASSLKLRGAEAFF. Written as DNA, the CDR3 is TGTGCCAGCAGCTTAAAATTGCGGGGGGCTGAAGCTTTCTTT.